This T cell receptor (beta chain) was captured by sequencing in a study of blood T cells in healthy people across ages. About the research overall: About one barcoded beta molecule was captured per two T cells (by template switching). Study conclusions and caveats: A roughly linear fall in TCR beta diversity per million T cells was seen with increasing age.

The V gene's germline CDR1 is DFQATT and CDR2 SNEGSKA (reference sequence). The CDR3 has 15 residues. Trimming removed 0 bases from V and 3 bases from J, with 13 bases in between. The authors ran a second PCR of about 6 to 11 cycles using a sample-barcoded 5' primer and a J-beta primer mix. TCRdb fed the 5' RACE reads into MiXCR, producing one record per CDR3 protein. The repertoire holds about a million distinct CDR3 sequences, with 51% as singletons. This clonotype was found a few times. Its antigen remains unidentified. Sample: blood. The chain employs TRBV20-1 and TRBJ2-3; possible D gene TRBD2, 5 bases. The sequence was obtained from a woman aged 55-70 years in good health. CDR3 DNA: TGCAGTGCTAGAGATCTTGGGAGTTCGACAGATACGCAGTATTTT. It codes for CSARDLGSSTDTQYF.